The 13 T cell receptor beta chains given below trace back to one sample, sequenced in a study of blood T cell repertoires in COVID-19. The method was immunoSEQ multiplex PCR; TCRdb's version includes in-frame clones alone and lacks a portion of them. The sample consists of fewer than 250,000 clones, around 80% of them appearing once. Input material: peripheral blood. The receptors were gathered from a man in his forties or fifties with active or convalescent COVID-19.

The chain couples TRBV9 to TRBJ2-6; 11 nucleotides match TRBD1. Looked up from germline, CDR1 is SGDLS and CDR2 is YYNGEE. The CDR3 has 20 amino acids. V shed 4 bases, J shed 3 bases, and the junction held 15 bases outside the gene matches. CDR3 DNA: TGTGCCAGCAGCCACCCCCGGCCCGGACAGGGGGCTTTTGGGGCCAACGTCCTGACTTTC. As protein: CASSHPRPGQGAFGANVLTF.

A few counts support this clone. V usage is TRBV30 and J usage is TRBJ1-1, with TRBD1 identical over 9 bases. From germline, CDR1 is GTSNPN and CDR2 SVGIG (reference sequence). The CDR3 consists of 13 residues. After removal of 7 bases from V and 5 bases from J, the junction contained 8 bases not matched to a gene. This CDR3 reads CASQGATWTEAFF. CDR3 nucleotides: TGTGCCTCACAGGGGGCTACGTGGACTGAAGCTTTCTTT.

V usage is TRBV29-1 and J usage is TRBJ1-2; tentatively, D is TRBD1 (6 bases). The CDR3 length is 16 residues. CDR1 SQVTM and CDR2 ANQGSEA come from the germline V gene. Trimming removed 3 bases at V and 3 bases at J, with 20 bases between. The CDR3 is CSVDVGTGKGDYGYTF. The CDR3 DNA sequence: TGCAGCGTTGACGTCGGCACAGGGAAGGGGGACTATGGCTACACCTTC.

The rearrangement links TRBV12-3 or TRBV12-4 to TRBJ2-1; TRBD2 aligns across 14 bases. V shed 4 bases and J 16 bases; nucleotides not matched to a gene: 6. The CDR3 consists of 13 residues. The CDR3 reads CASSSGLAGGGFF. The CDR3 DNA is TGTGCCAGCAGTTCCGGACTAGCGGGAGGAGGTTTCTTC.

This chain links TRBV28 with TRBJ2-5, with 9 nucleotides matching TRBD1. Germline CDR1 and CDR2: MDHEN and SYDVKM. V gave up 4 bases and J gave up 5 bases; unmatched junction bases: 8. The CDR3 length is 15 residues. DNA for the CDR3: TGTGCCAGCAGTTCCCGGGACAGGGTTGAGGAGACCCAGTACTTC. This sequence encodes CASSSRDRVEETQYF.

CDR3 loop: CASSPLAGTGTDTQYF. For the CDR3, the DNA is TGTGCCAGCTCACCACTCGCTGGGACAGGGACAGATACGCAGTATTTT. The rearrangement links TRBV18 to TRBJ2-3; TRBD1 matches 9 bases. CDR3 size: 16 residues. The junction had 5 bases not matched to a gene; V was cut back by 1 base and J by 3 bases. Germline V gene lookup returns CDR1 KGHSH and CDR2 LQKENI.

The V gene is TRBV18, the J gene TRBJ2-2; TRBD2 matches 8 bases. V dropped 2 bases and J dropped 1; count of bases not matched to a gene: 9. Germline CDR1 is KGHSH and CDR2 is LQKENI. The CDR3 contains 18 residues. The CDR3 sequence: CASSPTIPGLGNTGELFF. DNA for the CDR3: TGTGCCAGCTCACCAACCATACCGGGACTAGGGAACACCGGGGAGCTGTTTTTT.

The rearrangement uses TRBV2 and TRBJ2-5; 7 bases are a match to TRBD1. J lost 2 bases, V lost 6 bases, and 9 bases had no gene match. CDR3 length: 15 amino acids. Germline V gene data show CDR1 as SNHLY and CDR2 as FYNNEI. This CDR3 is CASSRPGGQQETQYF. The CDR3 region has the DNA TGTGCCAGCAGCAGACCAGGGGGACAGCAAGAGACCCAGTACTTC.

The rearrangement joins TRBV24-1 to TRBJ2-1; possibly TRBD1 for D (6 bases). V lost 5 bases and J 4 bases, leaving 11 bases between the germline ends. Germline V gene sequence: CDR1 KGHDR, CDR2 SFDVKD. CDR3 length equals 14 residues. Written as DNA, the CDR3 is TGTGCCACCAGTGTGGGGCAGGGGTACAATGAGCAGTTCTTC. Its protein product is CATSVGQGYNEQFF.

This clone was detected only once. This chain connects TRBV27 to TRBJ1-5, with D uncertain. This CDR3 region has 13 residues. V shed 3 bases and J shed 7 bases, with 10 bases lying between them. Germline V gene lookup returns CDR1 MNHEY and CDR2 SMNVEV (reference sequence). The CDR3 region is CASSFGEGQPQHF. DNA of the CDR3: TGTGCCAGCAGTTTCGGGGAAGGGCAGCCCCAGCATTTT.

The genes are TRBV28 and TRBJ1-1, with TRBD1 matching 11 bases. The length of the CDR3 is 17 residues. Germline assignment: CDR1 MDHEN and CDR2 SYDVKM. The J segment lost 0 bases and the V segment lost 6 bases, leaving 9 bases of the junction unmatched. The CDR3 region is CASSPGTGGYMNTEAFF. The CDR3 nucleotides read TGTGCCAGCAGCCCTGGGACAGGGGGTTACATGAACACTGAAGCTTTCTTT.

This chain connects TRBV7-9 to TRBJ1-6; TRBD1 is a possible D gene (6 bases). The germline V and J ends were trimmed by 1 base and 6 bases, with 7 bases remaining between them. CDR1 is SEHNR and CDR2 is FQNEAQ in the germline V gene (reference sequence). There are 14 residues in the CDR3. The CDR3 DNA sequence: TGTGCCAGCAGCTTAGGACAGGTTAATTCACCCCTCCACTTT. Amino acids: CASSLGQVNSPLHF.

This rearrangement joins TRBV7-9 to TRBJ1-2; 8 positions agree with TRBD1. This CDR3 comprises 15 residues. Trimming removed 5 bases from V and 3 bases from J; junction bases left unmatched: 8. Per the germline V gene, CDR1 is SEHNR and CDR2 is FQNEAQ (reference sequence). CDR3 in DNA: TGTGCCAGCAGCGGGGGACAGGTAGGGGACTATGGCTACACCTTC. This sequence encodes CASSGGQVGDYGYTF.